One sample yielded the 8 T cell receptor beta chains listed below, sequenced in a study of blood T cells in healthy people across ages. Together with a sample-barcoded 5' primer, a J-beta primer mix was included in a second PCR lasting roughly 7 to 11 cycles. One entry per CDR3 protein, called by TCRdb with MiXCR from the 5' RACE reads. The table has nearly 1 million distinct CDR3 sequences, 51% seen once. The sequenced material came from blood. The source is a woman in her sixties or seventies in good health.

V usage is TRBV7-3 and J usage is TRBJ2-2; D gene uncertain. CDR3 length: 14 amino acids. Trimming shortened V by 6 bases and J by 3 bases, and 11 bases separated the two germline ends. Per germline, CDR1 SGHTA and CDR2 FQGTGA. The CDR3 nucleotides read TGTGCCAGCAGTTTTCAAAGTTACACCGGGGAGCTGTTTTTT. This sequence encodes CASSFQSYTGELFF.

This clonotype has only one observation. The V call is TRBV28, the J call TRBJ2-5; D gene unclear. The J call may not be correct, given that the DNA end is closer to TRBJ2-7. The CDR3 contains 14 residues. Looked up from germline, CDR1 is MDHEN and CDR2 is SYDVKM. In nucleotides, the CDR3 is TGTGCCAGCAGTTTTTTTGGCACGGTCTACGAGCAGTACTTC. It codes for CASSFFGTVYEQYF.

This sequence joins TRBV7-9 and TRBJ2-5; D call uncertain. Per germline, CDR1 SEHNR and CDR2 FQNEAQ (reference sequence). The CDR3 sequence is 16 residues long. The V and J ends lost 1 base and 1 base respectively, with 13 bases between them. CDR3 nucleotides: TGTGCCAGCAGCTTAGTGAGCAGAGCGCCCCAAGAGACCCAGTACTTC. It is translated as CASSLVSRAPQETQYF.

This chain joins TRBV12-3 or TRBV12-4 and TRBJ1-5; D unresolved. The CDR3 runs 14 residues. Trimming took off 3 bases at V and 4 bases at J, with 10 bases between the two ends. CDR3 sequence reads: CASSFFGGNQPQHF. In DNA form, the CDR3 reads TGTGCCAGCAGTTTCTTTGGCGGAAATCAGCCCCAGCATTTT.

This clonotype has a handful of counts. Written as DNA, the CDR3 is TGTGCCAGCAGTTTATCGACTAGCGGGCTCCACACAGATACGCAGTATTTT. Amino acid sequence: CASSLSTSGLHTDTQYF. The chain is built from TRBV27 and TRBJ2-3; 10 bases fit TRBD2. J gave up 2 bases and V 0 bases, and 5 bases lay outside the gene matches. The germline CDR1 and CDR2 sequences are MNHEY and SMNVEV (reference sequence). The CDR3 is made up of 17 amino acids.

The gene calls are TRBV3-1 and TRBJ2-7; 9 bases match TRBD2. This CDR3 comprises 15 residues. CDR1 and CDR2 from the germline V gene are LGHDT and YNNKEL (reference sequence). V shed 1 base, J shed 4 bases, and the junction held 5 bases outside the gene matches. CDR3: CASSQALAGSYEQYF. CDR3 DNA: TGTGCCAGCAGCCAAGCACTAGCGGGTTCGTACGAGCAGTACTTC.

J is TRBJ2-7 and V is TRBV12-3 or TRBV12-4; weak D call: TRBD2 (5 bases). The CDR3 totals 14 residues. The V end lost 6 bases, the J end lost 5 bases, and 17 bases lay between the germline ends. CDR3 nucleotides: TGTGCCAGCAGCCCTAACCGGGGTACCCACGAGCAGTACTTC. This codes for CASSPNRGTHEQYF.

The V and J genes are TRBV4-1 and TRBJ2-3; no definite D call. CDR1 is MGHRA, CDR2 YSYEKL, per germline. The V end was cut by 5 bases, the J end by 0 bases, with 12 bases between. CDR3 length equals 15 residues. CDR3 bases: TGCGCCAGCAGCTTCGGACGGAGTAGCACAGATACGCAGTATTTT. This gives the protein CASSFGRSSTDTQYF.